One T cell receptor (beta chain) is described in this entry. This sample was included in a study of molecular identifiers for immune sequencing clone quantification. The CDR3 is 15 amino acids. Germline V lookup: CDR1 MNHEY, CDR2 SMNVEV (reference sequence). V dropped 5 bases and J dropped 0 bases, with 13 bases sitting between them. TCRdb used MiXCR to reprocess the PCR reads, holding one entry per CDR3 protein. The sample includes around 470,000 distinct CDR3 sequences, 20% to 25% of them seen just once. The chain employs TRBV27 and TRBJ2-5; possible D gene TRBD2, 6 bases. This clonotype was sampled from a human donor in good health. Some libraries in this study had Jurkat cell RNA spiked in. The specimen sequenced was naive CD8+ T cells from blood, with Jurkat cell RNA spiked in. The subset denotes: FACS-sorted CD8+CD4-CCR7+CD45RA+ naive T cells. In nucleotides, the CDR3 is TGTGCCAGCAGTCGGAAGGGACTGTACCAAGAGACCCAGTACTTC. Amino acid sequence: CASSRKGLYQETQYF.